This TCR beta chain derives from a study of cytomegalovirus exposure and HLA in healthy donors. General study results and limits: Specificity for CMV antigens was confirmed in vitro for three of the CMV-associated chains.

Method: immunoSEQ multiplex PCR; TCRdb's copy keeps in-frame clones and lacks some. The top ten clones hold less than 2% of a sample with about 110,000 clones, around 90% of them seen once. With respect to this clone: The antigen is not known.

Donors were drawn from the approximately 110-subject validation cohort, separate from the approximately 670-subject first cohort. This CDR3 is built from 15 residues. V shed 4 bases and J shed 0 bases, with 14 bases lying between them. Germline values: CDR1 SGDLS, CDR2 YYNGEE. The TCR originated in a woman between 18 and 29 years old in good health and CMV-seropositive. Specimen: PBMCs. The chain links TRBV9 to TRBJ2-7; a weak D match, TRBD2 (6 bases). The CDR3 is CASSPGGDDSYEQYV. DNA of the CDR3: TGTGCCAGCAGCCCCGGCGGGGACGACTCCTACGAGCAGTACGTC.